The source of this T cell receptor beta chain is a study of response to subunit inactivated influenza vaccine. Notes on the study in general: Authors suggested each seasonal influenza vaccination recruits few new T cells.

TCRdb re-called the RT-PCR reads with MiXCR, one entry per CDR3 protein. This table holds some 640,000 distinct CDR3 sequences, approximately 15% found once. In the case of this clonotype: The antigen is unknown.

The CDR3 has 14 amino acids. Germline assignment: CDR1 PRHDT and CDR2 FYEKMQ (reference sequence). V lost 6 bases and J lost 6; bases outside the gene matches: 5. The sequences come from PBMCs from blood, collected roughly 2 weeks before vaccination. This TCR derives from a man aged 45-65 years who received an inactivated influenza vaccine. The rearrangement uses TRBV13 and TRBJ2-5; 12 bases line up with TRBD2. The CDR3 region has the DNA TGTGCCAGCAGGCTAGCGGGAGGGACTAAGACCCAGTACTTC. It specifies CASRLAGGTKTQYF.